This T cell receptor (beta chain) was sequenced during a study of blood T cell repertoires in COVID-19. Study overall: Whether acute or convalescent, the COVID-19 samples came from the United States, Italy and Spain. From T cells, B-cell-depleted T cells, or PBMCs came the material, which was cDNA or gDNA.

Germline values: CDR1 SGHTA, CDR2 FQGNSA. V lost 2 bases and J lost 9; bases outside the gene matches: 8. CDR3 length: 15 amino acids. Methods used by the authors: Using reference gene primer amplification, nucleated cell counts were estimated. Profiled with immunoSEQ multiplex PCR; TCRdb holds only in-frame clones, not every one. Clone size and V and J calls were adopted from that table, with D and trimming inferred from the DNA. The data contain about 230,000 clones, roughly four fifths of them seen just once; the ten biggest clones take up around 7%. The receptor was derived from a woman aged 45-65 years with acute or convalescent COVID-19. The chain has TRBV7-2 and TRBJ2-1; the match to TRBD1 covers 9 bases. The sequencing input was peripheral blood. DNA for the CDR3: TGTGCCAGCAGCTTATGGGACAGGGAAAAGGGTGAGCAGTTCTTC. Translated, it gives CASSLWDREKGEQFF.